This T cell receptor beta chain came from a study of cytomegalovirus exposure and HLA in healthy donors. General study points: TCR beta V segments were, for the most part, productive about 87% or about 30% of the time in an earlier analysis.

The PCR made use of 60 Vbeta and 13 Jbeta primers. TCRdb keeps only in-frame clones here, not all; method: immunoSEQ multiplex PCR. The sample comprises approximately 150,000 clones, about 76% of which are singletons, and about 5% rests with the top ten. V dropped 6 bases and J dropped 6 bases, with 15 bases sitting between them. Germline values: CDR1 MNHEY, CDR2 SVGAGI. The CDR3 sequence is 14 residues long. Worth noting for this clone: Its antigen is as yet unknown.

The chain uses TRBV6-5 and TRBJ2-1; D is possibly TRBD2 (6 bases). The sample was PBMCs. The receptor was derived from a woman aged 18-29 years in good health and CMV-seropositive. CDR3 residues: CASRRDGSTNEQFF. DNA of the CDR3: TGTGCCAGCAGGCGGGACGGCTCTACCAATGAGCAGTTCTTC.